This note documents a single T cell receptor beta chain sequence. The antigen remains undetermined. This entry belongs to a study of T cell responses to AZD1222 COVID-19 vaccine. Study observations and caveats: Without day 14 samples, only post-peak T cell repertoires were studied.

Clones were read by immunoSEQ multiplex PCR, and TCRdb kept only the in-frame ones, dropping some. The sample contains over 85,000 clones, around nine tenths of which appear only once. V lost 7 bases, J lost 5 bases, and 11 bases lay in between. The germline V gene has CDR1 SNHLY and CDR2 FYNNEI. The CDR3 runs 12 residues. The source is an adult who received the AZD1222 COVID-19 vaccine. The chain combines TRBV2 with TRBJ2-5, with D possibly matching TRBD2 (7 bases). The starting material was peripheral blood, obtained 28 days after the second AZD1222 dose. This CDR3 is CASTRGGETQYF. CDR3 bases: TGTGCCAGCACGAGGGGGGGGGAGACCCAGTACTTC.